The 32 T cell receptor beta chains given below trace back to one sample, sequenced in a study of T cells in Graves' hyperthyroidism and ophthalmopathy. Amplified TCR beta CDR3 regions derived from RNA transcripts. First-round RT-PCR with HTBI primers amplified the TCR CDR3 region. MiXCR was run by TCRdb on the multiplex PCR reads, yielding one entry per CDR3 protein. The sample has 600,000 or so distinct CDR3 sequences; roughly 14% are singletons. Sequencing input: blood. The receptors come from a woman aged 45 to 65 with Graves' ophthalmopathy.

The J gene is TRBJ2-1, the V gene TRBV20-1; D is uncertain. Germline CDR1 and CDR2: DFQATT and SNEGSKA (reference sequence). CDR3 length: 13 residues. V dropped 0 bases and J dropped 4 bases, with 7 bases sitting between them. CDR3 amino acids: CSAREDQYNEQFF. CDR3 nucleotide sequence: TGCAGTGCTAGAGAGGACCAATACAATGAGCAGTTCTTC.

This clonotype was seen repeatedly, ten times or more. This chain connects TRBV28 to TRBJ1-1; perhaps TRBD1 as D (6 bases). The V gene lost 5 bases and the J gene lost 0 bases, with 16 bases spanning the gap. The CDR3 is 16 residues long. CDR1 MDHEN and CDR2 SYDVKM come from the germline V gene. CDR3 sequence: CASSKLAGTMNTEAFF. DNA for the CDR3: TGTGCCAGCAGTAAACTCGCCGGGACAATGAACACTGAAGCTTTCTTT.

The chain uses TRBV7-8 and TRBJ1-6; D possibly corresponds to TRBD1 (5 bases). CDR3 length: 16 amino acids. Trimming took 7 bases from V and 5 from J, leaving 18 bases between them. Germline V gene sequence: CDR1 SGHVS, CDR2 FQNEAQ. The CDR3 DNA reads TGTGCCAGCACCCTTGTGGGCGGGGCCCATAATTCACCCCTCCACTTT. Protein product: CASTLVGGAHNSPLHF.

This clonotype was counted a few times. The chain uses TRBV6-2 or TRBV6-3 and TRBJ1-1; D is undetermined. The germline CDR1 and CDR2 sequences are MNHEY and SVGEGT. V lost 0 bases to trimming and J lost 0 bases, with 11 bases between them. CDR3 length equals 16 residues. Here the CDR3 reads CASSYSRLSLNTEAFF. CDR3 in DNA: TGTGCCAGCAGTTACTCGAGGCTGAGTTTGAACACTGAAGCTTTCTTT.

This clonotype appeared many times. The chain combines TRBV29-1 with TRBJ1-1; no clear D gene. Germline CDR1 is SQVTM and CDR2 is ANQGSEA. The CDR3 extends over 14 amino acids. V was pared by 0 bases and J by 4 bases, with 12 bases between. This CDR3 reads CSVEDTVGVTEAFF. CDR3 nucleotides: TGCAGCGTTGAAGACACAGTGGGTGTCACTGAAGCTTTCTTT.

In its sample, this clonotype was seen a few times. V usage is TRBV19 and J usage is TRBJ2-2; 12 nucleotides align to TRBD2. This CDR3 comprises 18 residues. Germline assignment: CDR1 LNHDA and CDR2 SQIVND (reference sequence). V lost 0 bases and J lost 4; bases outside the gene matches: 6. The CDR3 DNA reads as TGTGCCAGTAGTATAGATGTCGGACTAGCGGGATTCACCGGGGAGCTGTTTTTT. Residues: CASSIDVGLAGFTGELFF.

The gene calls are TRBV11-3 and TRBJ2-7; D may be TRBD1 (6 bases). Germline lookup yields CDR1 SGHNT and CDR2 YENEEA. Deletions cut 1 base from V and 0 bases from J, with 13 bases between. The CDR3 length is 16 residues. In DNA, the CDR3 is TGTGCCAGCAGCTTAGCGGGCAGGGGTGGCTCCTACGAGCAGTACTTC. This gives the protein CASSLAGRGGSYEQYF.

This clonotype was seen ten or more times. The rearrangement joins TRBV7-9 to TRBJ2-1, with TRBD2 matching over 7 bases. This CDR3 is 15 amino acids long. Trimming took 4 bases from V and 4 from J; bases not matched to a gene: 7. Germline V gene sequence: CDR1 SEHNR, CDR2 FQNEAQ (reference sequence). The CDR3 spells CASSSGGAGYNEQFF. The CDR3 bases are TGTGCCAGCAGCTCCGGGGGAGCGGGGTACAATGAGCAGTTCTTC.

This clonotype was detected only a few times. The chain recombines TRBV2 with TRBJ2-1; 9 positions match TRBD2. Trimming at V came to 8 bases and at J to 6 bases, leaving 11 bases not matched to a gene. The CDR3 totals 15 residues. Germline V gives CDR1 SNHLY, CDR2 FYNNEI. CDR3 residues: CASRSAGGPGNEQFF. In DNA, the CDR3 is TGTGCCAGCCGTTCCGCGGGAGGGCCGGGCAATGAGCAGTTCTTC.

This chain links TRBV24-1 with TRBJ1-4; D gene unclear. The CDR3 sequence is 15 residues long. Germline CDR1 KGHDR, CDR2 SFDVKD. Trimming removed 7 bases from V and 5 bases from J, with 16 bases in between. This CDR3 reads CATSTPALGNEKLFF. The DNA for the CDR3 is TGTGCCACCAGCACACCCGCACTGGGGAATGAAAAACTGTTTTTT.

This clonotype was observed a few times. The CDR3 DNA reads as TGTGCCTGGAGTGCTCCTCGACAGGGGAACACTGAAGCTTTCTTT. Translated, it gives CAWSAPRQGNTEAFF. The V and J genes are TRBV30 and TRBJ1-1; TRBD1 aligns across 7 bases. Germline trimming cut 1 base from V and 1 base from J; bases unmatched to any gene: 6. The CDR3 is made up of 15 amino acids. Germline CDR1 is GTSNPN and CDR2 is SVGIG (reference sequence).

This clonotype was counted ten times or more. CDR3 coding DNA: TGTGCCAGCAGTATCCCGAGCAATGAGCAGTTCTTC. Translating gives CASSIPSNEQFF. The V gene is TRBV28, the J gene TRBJ2-1; the D is unclear. This CDR3 region has 12 residues. Trimming took 5 bases from V and 6 from J, leaving 8 bases between them. Germline lookup yields CDR1 MDHEN and CDR2 SYDVKM. Full variable domain (rest looked up from reference TRBV28 and TRBJ2-1): DVKVTQSSRYLVKRTGEKVFLECVQDMDHENMFWYRQDPGLGLRLIYFSYDVKMKEKGDIPEGYSVSREKKERFSLILESASTNQTSMYLCASSIPSNEQFFGPGTRLTVL.

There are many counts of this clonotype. The CDR3 DNA sequence: TGTGCCAGCAGTCCCCGACTAGCGGGAGGCCTAGCCGAGCAGTACTTC. Its protein product is CASSPRLAGGLAEQYF. J is TRBJ2-7 and V is TRBV6-1; 13 nucleotides align to TRBD2. From germline, CDR1 is MNHNS and CDR2 SASEGT. This CDR3 region has 16 residues. Trimming cost V 5 bases and J 6 bases; bases outside gene matches: 10.

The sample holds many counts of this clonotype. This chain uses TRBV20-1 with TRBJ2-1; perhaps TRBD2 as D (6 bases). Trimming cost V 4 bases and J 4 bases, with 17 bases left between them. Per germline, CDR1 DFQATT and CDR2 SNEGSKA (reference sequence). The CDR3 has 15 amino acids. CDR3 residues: CSATKTVGSYNEQFF. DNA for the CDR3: TGCAGTGCTACGAAGACGGTCGGGAGTTACAATGAGCAGTTCTTC.

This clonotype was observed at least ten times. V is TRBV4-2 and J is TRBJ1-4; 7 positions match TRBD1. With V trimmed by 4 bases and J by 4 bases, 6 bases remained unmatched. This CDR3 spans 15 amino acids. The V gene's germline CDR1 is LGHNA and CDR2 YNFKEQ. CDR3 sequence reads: CASSLTGVDNEKLFF. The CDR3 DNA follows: TGTGCCAGCAGCCTCACAGGGGTGGATAATGAAAAACTGTTTTTT.

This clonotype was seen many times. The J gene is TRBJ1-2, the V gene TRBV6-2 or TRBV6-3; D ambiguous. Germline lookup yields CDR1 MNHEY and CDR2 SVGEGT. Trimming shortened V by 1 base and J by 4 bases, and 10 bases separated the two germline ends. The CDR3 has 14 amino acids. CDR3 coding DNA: TGTGCCAGCAGTTACTTGGGCCGGACCTATGGCTACACCTTC. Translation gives CASSYLGRTYGYTF.

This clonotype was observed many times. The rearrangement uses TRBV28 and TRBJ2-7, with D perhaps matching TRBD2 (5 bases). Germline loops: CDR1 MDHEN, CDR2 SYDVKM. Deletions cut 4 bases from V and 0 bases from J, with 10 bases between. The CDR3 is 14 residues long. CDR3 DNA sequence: TGTGCCAGCAGTTGGCCGGGAAGCTCCTACGAGCAGTACTTC. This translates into CASSWPGSSYEQYF.

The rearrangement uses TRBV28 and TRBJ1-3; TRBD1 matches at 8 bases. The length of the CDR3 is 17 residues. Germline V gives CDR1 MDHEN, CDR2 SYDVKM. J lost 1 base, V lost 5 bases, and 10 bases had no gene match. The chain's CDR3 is CASSPRTGFWSGNTIYF. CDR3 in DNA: TGTGCCAGCAGTCCTCGGACAGGGTTTTGGTCTGGAAACACCATATATTTT.

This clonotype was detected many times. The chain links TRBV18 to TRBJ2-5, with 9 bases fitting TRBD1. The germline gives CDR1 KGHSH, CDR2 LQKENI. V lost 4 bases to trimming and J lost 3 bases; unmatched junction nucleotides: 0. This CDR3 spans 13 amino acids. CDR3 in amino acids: CASSRQGEETQYF. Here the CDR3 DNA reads TGTGCCAGCTCACGACAGGGGGAAGAGACCCAGTACTTC.

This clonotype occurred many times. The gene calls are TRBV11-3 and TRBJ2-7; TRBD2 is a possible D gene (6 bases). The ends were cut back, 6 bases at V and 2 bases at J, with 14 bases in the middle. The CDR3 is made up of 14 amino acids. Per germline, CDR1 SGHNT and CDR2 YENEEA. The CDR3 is CASSFGGTAYEQYF. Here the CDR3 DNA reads TGTGCCAGCAGTTTCGGAGGGACCGCCTACGAGCAGTACTTC.

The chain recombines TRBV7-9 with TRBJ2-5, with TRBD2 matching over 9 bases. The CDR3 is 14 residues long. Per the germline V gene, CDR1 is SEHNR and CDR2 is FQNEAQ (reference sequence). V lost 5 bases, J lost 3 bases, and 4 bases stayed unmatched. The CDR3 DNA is TGTGCCAGCAGCCCGACTAGCGGAGAAGAGACCCAGTACTTC. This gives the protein CASSPTSGEETQYF.

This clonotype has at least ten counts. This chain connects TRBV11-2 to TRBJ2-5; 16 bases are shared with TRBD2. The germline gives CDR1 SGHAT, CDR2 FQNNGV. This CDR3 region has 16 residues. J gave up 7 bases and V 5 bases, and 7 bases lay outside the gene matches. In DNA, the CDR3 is TGTGCCAGCAGCCCTGGGACTAGCGGGAGGGCCGGGACCCAGTACTTC. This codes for CASSPGTSGRAGTQYF.

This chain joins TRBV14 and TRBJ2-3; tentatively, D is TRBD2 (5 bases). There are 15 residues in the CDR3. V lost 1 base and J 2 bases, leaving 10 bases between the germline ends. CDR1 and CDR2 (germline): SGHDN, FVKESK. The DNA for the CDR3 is TGTGCCAGCAGCCAAGGTATTAGCGTCACAGATACGCAGTATTTT. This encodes CASSQGISVTDTQYF.

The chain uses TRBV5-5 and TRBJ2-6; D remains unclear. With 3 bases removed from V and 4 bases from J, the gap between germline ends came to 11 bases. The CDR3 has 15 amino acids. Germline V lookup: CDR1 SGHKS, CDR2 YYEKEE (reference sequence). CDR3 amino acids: CASSSLARGANVLTF. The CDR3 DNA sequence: TGTGCCAGCAGCTCTCTTGCGAGAGGGGCCAACGTCCTGACTTTC.

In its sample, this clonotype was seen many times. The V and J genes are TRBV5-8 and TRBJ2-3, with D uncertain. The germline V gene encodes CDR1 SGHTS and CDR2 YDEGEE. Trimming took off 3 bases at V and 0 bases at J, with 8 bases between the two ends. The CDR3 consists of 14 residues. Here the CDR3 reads CASSSTPSTDTQYF. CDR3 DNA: TGTGCCAGCAGCTCTACTCCTAGCACAGATACGCAGTATTTT.

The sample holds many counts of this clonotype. The CDR3 nucleotides read TGTGCCAGCAGACGCGACAGCTGGGGCTACACCTTC. Amino acids: CASRRDSWGYTF. The chain recombines TRBV6-2 or TRBV6-3 with TRBJ1-2; a possible D gene is TRBD1 (5 bases). Germline CDR1 MNHEY, CDR2 SVGEGT. The CDR3 contains 12 residues. Deletions cut 6 bases from V and 8 bases from J, with 13 bases between.

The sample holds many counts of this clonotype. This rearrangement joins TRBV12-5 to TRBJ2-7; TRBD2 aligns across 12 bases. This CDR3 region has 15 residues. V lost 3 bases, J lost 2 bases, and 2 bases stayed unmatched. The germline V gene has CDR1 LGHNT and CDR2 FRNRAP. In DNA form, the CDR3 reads TGTGCTAGTGGTTTCCGGACTAGCGGGACCTACGAGCAGTACTTC. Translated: CASGFRTSGTYEQYF.

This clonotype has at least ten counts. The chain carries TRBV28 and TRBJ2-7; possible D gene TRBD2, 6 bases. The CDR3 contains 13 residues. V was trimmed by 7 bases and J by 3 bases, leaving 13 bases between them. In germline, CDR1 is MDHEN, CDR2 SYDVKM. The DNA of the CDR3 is TGTGCCAGCACTTGGGCGGGACTCTACGAGCAGTACTTC. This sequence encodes CASTWAGLYEQYF. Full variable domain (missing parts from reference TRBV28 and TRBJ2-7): DVKVTQSSRYLVKRTGEKVFLECVQDMDHENMFWYRQDPGLGLRLIYFSYDVKMKEKGDIPEGYSVSREKKERFSLILESASTNQTSMYLCASTWAGLYEQYFGPGTRLTVT.

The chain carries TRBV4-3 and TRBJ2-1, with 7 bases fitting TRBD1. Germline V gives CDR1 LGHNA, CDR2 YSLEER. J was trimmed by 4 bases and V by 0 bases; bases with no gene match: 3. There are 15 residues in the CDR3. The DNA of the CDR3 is TGCGCCAGCAGCCAAGAGGGGACAGTTTACAATGAGCAGTTCTTC. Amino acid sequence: CASSQEGTVYNEQFF.

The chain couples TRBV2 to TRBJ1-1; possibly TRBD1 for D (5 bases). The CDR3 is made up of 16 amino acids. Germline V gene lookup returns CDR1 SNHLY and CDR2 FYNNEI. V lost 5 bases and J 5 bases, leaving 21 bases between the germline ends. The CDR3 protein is CASSYKGIGEGTEAFF. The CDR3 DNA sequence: TGTGCCAGCAGTTATAAGGGGATAGGGGAAGGGACTGAAGCTTTCTTT.

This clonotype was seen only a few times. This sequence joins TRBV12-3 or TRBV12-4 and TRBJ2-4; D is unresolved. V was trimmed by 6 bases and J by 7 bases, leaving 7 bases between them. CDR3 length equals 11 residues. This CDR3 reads CASSSTNIQYF. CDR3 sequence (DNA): TGTGCCAGCAGCTCCACTAACATTCAGTACTTC.

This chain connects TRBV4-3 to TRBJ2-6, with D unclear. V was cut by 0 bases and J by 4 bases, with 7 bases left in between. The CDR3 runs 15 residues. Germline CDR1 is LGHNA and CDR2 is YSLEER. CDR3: CASSQEWTGANVLTF. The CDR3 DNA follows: TGCGCCAGCAGCCAAGAGTGGACCGGGGCCAACGTCCTGACTTTC.